One and the same sample provided the 9 T cell receptor beta chains below, sequenced in a study of identical twins. One entry per CDR3 protein, called by TCRdb with MiXCR from the 5' RACE reads. The repertoire holds 420,000 or so distinct CDR3 sequences, with approximately 17% as singletons. Sequencing used naive T cells sorted from blood. Receptors originate from a man between 50 and 59 years old in good health.

As regards this clonotype: This may stem from a read error, because a much larger clone lies one nucleotide away. The rearrangement uses TRBV6-5 and TRBJ2-1, with TRBD2 matching over 10 bases. The V gene's germline CDR1 is MNHEY and CDR2 SVGAGI. The CDR3 contains 15 residues. The DNA for the CDR3 is TGTGCCAGCAGTTCCGGGGCTAGCGGGAGAAATGATCAGTTCTTC. Protein: CASSSGASGRNDQFF.

This clonotype was counted many times. The chain links TRBV11-2 to TRBJ2-5; D may be TRBD1 (8 bases). Germline CDR1 is SGHAT and CDR2 is FQNNGV. Deletions cut 5 bases from V and 5 bases from J, with 21 bases between. The CDR3 extends over 16 amino acids. CDR3 protein: CASSTGGLPSGETQYF. In nucleotides, the CDR3 is TGTGCCAGCAGCACAGGGGGACTACCATCCGGGGAGACCCAGTACTTC.

This clonotype was observed many times. J is TRBJ2-5 and V is TRBV7-8; 13 bases agree with TRBD2. Trimming took 4 bases from V and 1 from J; bases not matched to a gene: 12. The CDR3 is 19 amino acids. Looked up from germline, CDR1 is SGHVS and CDR2 is FQNEAQ. Here the CDR3 reads CASSSPLLAGGGFQETQYF. The DNA of the CDR3 is TGTGCCAGCAGCTCTCCTTTACTAGCGGGAGGGGGCTTCCAAGAGACCCAGTACTTC.

The chain employs TRBV7-9 and TRBJ2-1, with D perhaps matching TRBD2 (7 bases). The CDR3 length is 16 residues. Trimming cost V 3 bases and J 4 bases, with 16 bases left between them. CDR1 and CDR2 from the germline V gene are SEHNR and FQNEAQ (reference sequence). CDR3 residues: CASSFTGGPLYNEQFF. The CDR3 DNA reads as TGTGCCAGCAGCTTCACCGGGGGGCCCCTATACAATGAGCAGTTCTTC.

The sample holds a few counts of this clonotype. CDR3 nucleotide sequence: TGTGCCAGCAGCAAAGGGCACCTCTCGGTAGCTCCCTCCACAGATACGCAGTATTTT. This codes for CASSKGHLSVAPSTDTQYF. The chain recombines TRBV21-1 with TRBJ2-3; the tabulated D call, TRBD2, remains unverified against the DNA. TRBV21-1 is given as a pseudogene. The CDR3 consists of 19 residues.

This clonotype was observed a few times. CDR3 protein: CSARDKTGTQHF. In DNA, the CDR3 is TGCAGTGCTAGAGATAAGACAGGGACCCAGCATTTT. V usage is TRBV20-1 and J usage is TRBJ1-5; 7 positions match TRBD1. This CDR3 has 12 amino acids. Germline V CDR1 and CDR2: DFQATT, SNEGSKA (reference sequence). The junction had 4 bases not matched to a gene; V was cut back by 0 bases and J by 11 bases.

The gene calls are TRBV4-3 and TRBJ2-5; D remains unclear. The germline V gene has CDR1 LGHNA and CDR2 YSLEER. This CDR3 has 14 amino acids. Trimming cost V 1 base and J 1 base, with 7 bases left between them. The CDR3 DNA is TGCGCCAGCAGCCAAGGTGTGGGCCAAGAGACCCAGTACTTC. It specifies CASSQGVGQETQYF.

This clonotype has more than one count but fewer than ten. The J gene is TRBJ2-3, the V gene TRBV20-1; TRBD2 agrees at 10 bases. Germline V CDR1 and CDR2: DFQATT, SNEGSKA (reference sequence). The ends lost 2 bases at V and 5 bases at J; junction bases unmatched: 7. This CDR3 comprises 15 residues. The CDR3: CSARNQREGRDTQYF. The CDR3 DNA follows: TGCAGTGCTAGAAATCAGCGGGAGGGCAGAGATACGCAGTATTTT.

V gene TRBV12-3 or TRBV12-4 combines with J gene TRBJ2-5; D gene unclear. This CDR3 has 13 residues. V was pared by 0 bases and J by 5 bases, with 7 bases between. This CDR3 reads CASSLATTETQYF. The DNA for the CDR3 is TGTGCCAGCAGTTTAGCTACAACGGAGACCCAGTACTTC.